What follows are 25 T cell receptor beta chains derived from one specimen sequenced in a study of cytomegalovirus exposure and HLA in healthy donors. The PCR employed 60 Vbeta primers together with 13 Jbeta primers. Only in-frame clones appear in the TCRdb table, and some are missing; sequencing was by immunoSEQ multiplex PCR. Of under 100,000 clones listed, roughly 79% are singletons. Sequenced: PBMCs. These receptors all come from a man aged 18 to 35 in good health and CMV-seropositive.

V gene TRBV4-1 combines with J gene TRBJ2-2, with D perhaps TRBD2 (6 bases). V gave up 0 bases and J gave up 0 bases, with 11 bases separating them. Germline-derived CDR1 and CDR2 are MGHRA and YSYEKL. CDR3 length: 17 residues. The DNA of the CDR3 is TGCGCCAGCAGCCAAGATCGGCTAGCGTCGAACACCGGGGAGCTGTTTTTT. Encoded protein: CASSQDRLASNTGELFF.

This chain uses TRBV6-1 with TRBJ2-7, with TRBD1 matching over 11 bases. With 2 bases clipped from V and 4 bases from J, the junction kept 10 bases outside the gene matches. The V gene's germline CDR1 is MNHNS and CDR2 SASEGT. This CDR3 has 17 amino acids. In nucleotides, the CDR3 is TGTGCCAGCAGTGAAAGGGACAGGGGGGTCTTTCTGTACGAGCAGTACTTC. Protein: CASSERDRGVFLYEQYF.

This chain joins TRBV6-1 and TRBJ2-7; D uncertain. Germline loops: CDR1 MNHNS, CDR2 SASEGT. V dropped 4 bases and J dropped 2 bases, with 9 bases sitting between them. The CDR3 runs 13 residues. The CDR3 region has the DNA TGTGCCAGCAGTGTGCAGCGAACCTACGAGCAGTACTTC. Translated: CASSVQRTYEQYF.

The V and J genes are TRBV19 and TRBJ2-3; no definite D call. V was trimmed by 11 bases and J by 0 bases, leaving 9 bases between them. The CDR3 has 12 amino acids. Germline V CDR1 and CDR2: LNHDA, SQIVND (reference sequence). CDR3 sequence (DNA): TGTGCCGTAAAGACTAGCACAGATACGCAGTATTTT. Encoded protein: CAVKTSTDTQYF.

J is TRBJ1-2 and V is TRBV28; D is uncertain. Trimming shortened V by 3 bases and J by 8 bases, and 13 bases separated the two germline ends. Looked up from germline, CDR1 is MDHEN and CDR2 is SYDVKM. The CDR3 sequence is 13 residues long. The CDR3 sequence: CASSLRALEGYTF. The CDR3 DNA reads TGTGCCAGCAGTTTGAGGGCTCTAGAGGGCTACACCTTC.

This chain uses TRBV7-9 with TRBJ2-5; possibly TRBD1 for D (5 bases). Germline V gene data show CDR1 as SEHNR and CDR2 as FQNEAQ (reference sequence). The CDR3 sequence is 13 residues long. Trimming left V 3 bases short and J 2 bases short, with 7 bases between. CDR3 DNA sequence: TGTGCCAGCAGCTTCACAGGACAAGAGACCCAGTACTTC. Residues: CASSFTGQETQYF. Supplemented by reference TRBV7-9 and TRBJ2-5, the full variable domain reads DTGVSQNPRHKITKRGQNVTFRCDPISEHNRLYWYRQTLGQGPEFLTYFQNEAQLEKSRLLSDRFSAERPKGSFSTLEIQRTEQGDSAMYLCASSFTGQETQYFGPGTRLLVL.

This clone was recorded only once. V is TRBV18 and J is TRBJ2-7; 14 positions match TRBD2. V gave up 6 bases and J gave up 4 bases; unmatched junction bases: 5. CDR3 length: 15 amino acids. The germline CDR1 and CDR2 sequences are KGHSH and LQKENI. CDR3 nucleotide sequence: TGTGCCAGCTCCACAGGGACTAGCGGGAGTTACGAGCAGTACTTC. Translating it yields CASSTGTSGSYEQYF.

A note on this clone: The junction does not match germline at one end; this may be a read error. The CDR3 nucleotides are TGTGCTAGCAGCCCGTGGGGAGGCGAGCAGTACTTC. Translated, it gives CASSPWGGEQYF. The rearrangement links TRBV7-7 to TRBJ2-7, with D tentatively TRBD2 (6 bases). The CDR3 is made up of 12 amino acids. Germline V gene data show CDR1 as SSHAT and CDR2 as FNYEAQ (reference sequence).

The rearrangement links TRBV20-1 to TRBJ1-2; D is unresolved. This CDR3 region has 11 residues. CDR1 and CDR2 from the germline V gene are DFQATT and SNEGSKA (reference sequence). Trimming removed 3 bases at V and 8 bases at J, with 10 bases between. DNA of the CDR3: TGCAGTGCTAGTTCTGTAACAGGCTACACCTTC. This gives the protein CSASSVTGYTF.

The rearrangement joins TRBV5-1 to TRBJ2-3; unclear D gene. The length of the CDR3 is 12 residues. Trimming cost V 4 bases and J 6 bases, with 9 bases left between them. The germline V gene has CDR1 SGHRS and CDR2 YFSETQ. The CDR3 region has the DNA TGCGCCAGCAGCGAAACTCTGGATACGCAGTATTTT. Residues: CASSETLDTQYF. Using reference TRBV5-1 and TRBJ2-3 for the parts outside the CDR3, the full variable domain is KAGVTQTPRYLIKTRGQQVTLSCSPISGHRSVSWYQQTPGQGLQFLFEYFSETQRNKGNFPGRFSGRQFSNSRSEMNVSTLELGDSALYLCASSETLDTQYFGPGTRLTVL.

CDR3 sequence: CASSRTEGDGYTF. Here the CDR3 DNA reads TGTGCCAGCAGCCGTACCGAGGGGGATGGCTACACCTTC. The chain uses TRBV2 and TRBJ1-2; a weak D match, TRBD1 (6 bases). V was cut by 6 bases and J by 6 bases, with 14 bases left in between. The CDR3 has 13 residues. Germline V CDR1 and CDR2: SNHLY, FYNNEI.

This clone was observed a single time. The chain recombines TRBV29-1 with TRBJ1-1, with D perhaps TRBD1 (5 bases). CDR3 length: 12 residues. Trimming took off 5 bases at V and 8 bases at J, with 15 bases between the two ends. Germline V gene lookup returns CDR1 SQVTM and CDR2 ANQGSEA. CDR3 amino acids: CSVFSRQGEAFF. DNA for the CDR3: TGCAGCGTTTTTTCGAGGCAGGGAGAAGCTTTCTTT. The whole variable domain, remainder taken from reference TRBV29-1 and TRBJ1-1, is SAVISQKPSRDICQRGTSLTIQCQVDSQVTMMFWYRQQPGQSLTLIATANQGSEATYESGFVIDKFPISRPNLTFSTLTVSNMSPEDSSIYLCSVFSRQGEAFFGQGTRLTVV.

CDR3 region: CASSHINGRGEKLFF. CDR3 DNA sequence: TGCGCCAGCAGCCACATAAACGGCAGGGGTGAAAAACTGTTTTTT. This rearrangement joins TRBV5-1 to TRBJ1-4; D might be TRBD1 (6 bases). Germline CDR1 SGHRS, CDR2 YFSETQ. V was pared by 4 bases and J by 7 bases, with 17 bases between. The CDR3 is 15 amino acids.

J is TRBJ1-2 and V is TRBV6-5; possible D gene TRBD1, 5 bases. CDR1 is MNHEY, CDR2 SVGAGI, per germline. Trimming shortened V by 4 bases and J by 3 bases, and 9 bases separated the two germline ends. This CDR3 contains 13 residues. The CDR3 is CASSSQTDYGYTF. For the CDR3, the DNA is TGTGCCAGCAGTTCCCAGACAGACTATGGCTACACCTTC.

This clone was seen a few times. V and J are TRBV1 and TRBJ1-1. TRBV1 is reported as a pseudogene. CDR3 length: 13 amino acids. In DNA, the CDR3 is TGCACCAGCAGCCAGCGGGCCCACACTGAAGCTTTCTTT. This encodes CTSSQRAHTEAFF.

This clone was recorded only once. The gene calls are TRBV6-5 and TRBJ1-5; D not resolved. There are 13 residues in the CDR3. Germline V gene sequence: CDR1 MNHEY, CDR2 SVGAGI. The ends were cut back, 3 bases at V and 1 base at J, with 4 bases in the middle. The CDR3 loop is CASSYMSNQPQHF. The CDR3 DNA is TGTGCCAGCAGTTATATGAGCAATCAGCCCCAGCATTTT.

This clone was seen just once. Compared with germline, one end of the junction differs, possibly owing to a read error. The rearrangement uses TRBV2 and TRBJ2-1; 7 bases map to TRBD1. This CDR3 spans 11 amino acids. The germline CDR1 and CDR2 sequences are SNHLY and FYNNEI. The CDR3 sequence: CASSLGQRPLF. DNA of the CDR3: TGTGCCAGCAGTTTGGGACAGAGACCGCTCTTC.

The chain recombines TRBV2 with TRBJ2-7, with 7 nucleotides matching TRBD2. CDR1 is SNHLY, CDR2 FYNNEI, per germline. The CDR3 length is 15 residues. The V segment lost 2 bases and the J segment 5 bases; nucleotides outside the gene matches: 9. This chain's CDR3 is CASSESAGEAHEQYF. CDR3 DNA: TGTGCCAGCAGTGAATCTGCGGGGGAGGCGCACGAGCAGTACTTC.

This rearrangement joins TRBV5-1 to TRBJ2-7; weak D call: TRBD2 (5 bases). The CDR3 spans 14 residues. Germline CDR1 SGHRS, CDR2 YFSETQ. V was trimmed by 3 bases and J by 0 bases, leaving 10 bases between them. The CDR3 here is CASSSDSYSYEQYF. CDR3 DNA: TGCGCCAGCAGCTCGGACTCCTACTCCTACGAGCAGTACTTC.

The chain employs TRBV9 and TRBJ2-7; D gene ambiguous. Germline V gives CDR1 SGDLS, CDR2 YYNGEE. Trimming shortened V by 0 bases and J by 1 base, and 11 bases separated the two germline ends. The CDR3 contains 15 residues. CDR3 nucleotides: TGTGCCAGCAGCGTAGACAGTTTCACGTCCTACGAGCAGTACTTC. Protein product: CASSVDSFTSYEQYF.

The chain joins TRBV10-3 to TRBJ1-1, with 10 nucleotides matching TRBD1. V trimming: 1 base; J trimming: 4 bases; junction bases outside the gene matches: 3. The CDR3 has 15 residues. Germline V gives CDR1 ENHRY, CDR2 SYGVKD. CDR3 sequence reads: CAISELGQGTTEAFF. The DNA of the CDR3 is TGTGCCATCAGTGAGTTGGGACAGGGGACCACTGAAGCTTTCTTT.

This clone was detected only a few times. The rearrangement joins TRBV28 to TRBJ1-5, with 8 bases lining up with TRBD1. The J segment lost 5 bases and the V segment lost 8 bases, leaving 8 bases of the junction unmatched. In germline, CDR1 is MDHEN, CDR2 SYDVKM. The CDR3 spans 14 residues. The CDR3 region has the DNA TGTGCCAGCGTCCTCTCACAGGGGGATCAGCCCCAGCATTTT. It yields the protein CASVLSQGDQPQHF.

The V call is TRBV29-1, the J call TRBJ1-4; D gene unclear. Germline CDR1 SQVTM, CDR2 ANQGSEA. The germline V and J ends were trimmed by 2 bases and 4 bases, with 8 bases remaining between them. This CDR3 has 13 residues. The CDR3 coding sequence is TGCAGCGTTGAAAAACACCTTAATGAAAAACTGTTTTTT. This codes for CSVEKHLNEKLFF.

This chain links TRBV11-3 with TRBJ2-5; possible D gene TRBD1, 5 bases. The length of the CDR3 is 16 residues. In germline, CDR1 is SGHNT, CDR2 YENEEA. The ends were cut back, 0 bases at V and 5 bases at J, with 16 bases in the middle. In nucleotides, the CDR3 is TGTGCCAGCAGCTTAGAATCTGGGGCGACGCAGGAGACCCAGTACTTC. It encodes CASSLESGATQETQYF.

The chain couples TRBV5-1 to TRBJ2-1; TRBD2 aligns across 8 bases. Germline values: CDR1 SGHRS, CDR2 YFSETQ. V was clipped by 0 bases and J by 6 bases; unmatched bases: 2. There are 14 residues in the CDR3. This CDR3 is CASSLVREGNEQFF. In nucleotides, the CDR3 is TGCGCCAGCAGCTTGGTTCGGGAGGGCAATGAGCAGTTCTTC.